The 6 T cell receptor beta chains below come from one sample, sequenced in a study of human T cells and chemical hapten exposure. TCRdb independently ran MiXCR on the RACE reads; one entry per CDR3 protein. The sample has about 340,000 distinct CDR3 sequences, around 7% seen once; the top ten hold 8.4%. The time point denotes: patch test 1, 2 weeks after DPC sensitization. Specified treatment: therapeutic diphenylcyclopropenone sensitization with weekly scalp DPC. This specimen consisted of whole blood, obtained in connection with sensitization to the hapten diphenylcyclopropenone (DPC). These receptors were obtained from a woman younger than 35 with alopecia areata. Some clones in this sample may be carry-over from other donors' samples.

This clonotype has only a few counts. J is TRBJ2-1 and V is TRBV11-2; 13 bases match TRBD2. Germline CDR1 SGHAT, CDR2 FQNNGV. V trimming: 4 bases; J trimming: 10 bases; junction bases outside the gene matches: 4. The CDR3 sequence is 14 residues long. The CDR3: CASSYTSGGGEQFF. The CDR3 DNA follows: TGTGCCAGCAGCTACACTAGCGGGGGGGGCGAGCAGTTCTTC.

This rearrangement joins TRBV10-3 to TRBJ1-1, with D possibly TRBD1 on 6 matching bases. Trimming took off 8 bases at V and 4 bases at J, with 14 bases between the two ends. The CDR3 is 13 residues long. Per the germline V gene, CDR1 is ENHRY and CDR2 is SYGVKD. The CDR3 DNA follows: TGTGCCATCCTAGGAGGGGGGGGCACTGAAGCTTTCTTT. Translation: CAILGGGGTEAFF.

This clonotype has at least ten counts. The V and J genes are TRBV7-6 and TRBJ2-2; 9 bases align to TRBD1. Trimming at V came to 7 bases and at J to 5 bases, leaving 14 bases not matched to a gene. CDR1 is SGHVS and CDR2 is FNYEAQ in the germline V gene. The CDR3 runs 17 residues. The DNA for the CDR3 is TGTGCCAGCACCCTTCGGACAGGGGTTGCTAAAACCGGGGAGCTGTTTTTT. This gives the protein CASTLRTGVAKTGELFF. The whole variable domain, remainder taken from reference TRBV7-6 and TRBJ2-2, is GAGVSQSPRYKVTKRGQDVALRCDPISGHVSLYWYRQALGQGPEFLTYFNYEAQQDKSGLPNDRFSAERPEGSISTLTIQRTEQRDSAMYRCASTLRTGVAKTGELFFGEGSRLTVL.

The chain joins TRBV11-2 to TRBJ1-2; D remains ambiguous. Germline loops: CDR1 SGHAT, CDR2 FQNNGV. The CDR3 contains 13 residues. V was cut by 1 base and J by 5 bases, with 8 bases left in between. CDR3 region: CASSLAADYGYTF. Here the CDR3 DNA reads TGTGCCAGCAGCTTAGCGGCGGATTATGGCTACACCTTC.

The table lists this clonotype with a few counts. The rearrangement uses TRBV7-9 and TRBJ2-1; a weak D match, TRBD2 (6 bases). The CDR3 contains 14 residues. V was clipped by 5 bases and J by 8 bases, with 16 bases between them. Germline CDR1 reads SEHNR; CDR2 reads FQNEAQ (reference sequence). The CDR3 sequence is CASSQGGFPDEQFF. For the CDR3, the DNA is TGTGCCAGCAGCCAAGGAGGGTTCCCTGATGAGCAGTTCTTC.

In regard to this clonotype: The junction shows a germline mismatch at one end, possibly a read error. This chain joins TRBV7-7 and TRBJ2-5, with 7 nucleotides matching TRBD2. Germline assignment: CDR1 SSHAT and CDR2 FNYEAQ (reference sequence). The CDR3 contains 14 residues. The CDR3, as DNA: TGTGCTAGCAGCTTGGGAGGGCGGCCAGAGACCCAGTACTTC. This gives the protein CASSLGGRPETQYF.